What follows are 27 T cell receptor beta chains derived from one specimen sequenced in a study of CD8+ T cells in alopecia areata (dated by TCRdb to the late 2010s). Receptor libraries were prepared by the immunoSEQ multiplex PCR assay. For TCR sequencing, RNA was extracted from every sample and reverse transcribed into cDNA to serve as template. TCRdb retrieved this table from immuneACCESS and kept in-frame rearrangements only. Not all clones are present; in checked studies, unresolved V genes account for under half, and no reason is known for the remainder. This sample gives about 290,000 clones in total; 58% of them show up just once. Of the sample, under 2% falls within the top ten clones. The intended sense of this specimen's time point label: 24 weeks on oral tofacitinib. What this sample's treatment or condition label stands for: oral pan-JAK inhibitor, 5-10 mg twice daily. Sequenced material: CD4+ T cells sorted from blood, taken at week 24, from a patient treated with tofacitinib. The receptors derive from a human donor with alopecia areata.

The V gene is TRBV27, the J gene TRBJ1-2; D may be TRBD1 (6 bases). Trimming removed 4 bases at V and 6 bases at J, with 9 bases between. CDR3 length: 12 amino acids. The germline V gene encodes CDR1 MNHEY and CDR2 SMNVEV (reference sequence). CDR3 in amino acids: CASSSQGNGYTF. In DNA form, the CDR3 reads TGTGCCAGCAGTTCACAGGGTAATGGCTACACCTTC.

CDR3 loop: CASSKIGQNGNTIYF. The CDR3 bases are TGTGCCAGCAGCAAAATAGGACAAAACGGAAACACCATATATTTT. The chain combines TRBV2 with TRBJ1-3; maybe TRBD1 (5 bases). With 6 bases removed from V and 4 bases from J, the gap between germline ends came to 16 bases. Germline CDR1 SNHLY, CDR2 FYNNEI. The CDR3 consists of 15 residues.

This clone appeared a few times. The chain joins TRBV27 to TRBJ2-7; the D gene could be TRBD1 or TRBD2 (7 bases each). The V end was cut by 4 bases, the J end by 0 bases, with 13 bases between. Germline values: CDR1 MNHEY, CDR2 SMNVEV (reference sequence). There are 15 residues in the CDR3. The CDR3 nucleotides are TGTGCCAGCAGTTGGACAGGCGGGGGCTCCTACGAGCAGTACTTC. It encodes CASSWTGGGSYEQYF.

The chain links TRBV9 to TRBJ2-6; no definite D call. This CDR3 comprises 15 residues. From germline, CDR1 is SGDLS and CDR2 YYNGEE. V lost 4 bases to trimming and J lost 0 bases, with 8 bases between them. This CDR3 is CASSFHSSGANVLTF. In nucleotides, the CDR3 is TGTGCCAGCAGCTTCCACTCCTCTGGGGCCAACGTCCTGACTTTC.

The V and J genes are TRBV30 and TRBJ2-7; maybe TRBD2 (5 bases). The CDR3 contains 13 residues. The V and J ends lost 4 bases and 4 bases respectively, with 14 bases between them. Germline CDR1 GTSNPN, CDR2 SVGIG (reference sequence). The CDR3 reads CAWKGSGMYEQYF. As DNA, the CDR3 is TGTGCCTGGAAGGGTTCGGGGATGTACGAGCAGTACTTC. Based on the CDR3 plus reference TRBV30 and TRBJ2-7, the full variable domain is SQTIHQWPATLVQPVGSPLSLECTVEGTSNPNLYWYRQAAGRGLQLLFYSVGIGQISSEVPQNLSASRPQDRQFILSSKKLLLSDSGFYLCAWKGSGMYEQYFGPGTRLTVT.

The rearrangement links TRBV9 to TRBJ2-3, with D possibly being TRBD1 or TRBD2 (5 bases each). The CDR3 sequence is 14 residues long. Germline V gives CDR1 SGDLS, CDR2 YYNGEE. V was shortened by 6 bases and J by 2 bases, with 13 bases between the two germline ends. The DNA for the CDR3 is TGTGCCAGCAAGGTGGGGGAGACCACAGATACGCAGTATTTT. Protein: CASKVGETTDTQYF.

This clone occurred once. V and J are TRBV5-1 and TRBJ2-3; D uncertain. Trimming took off 4 bases at V and 2 bases at J, with 14 bases between the two ends. Germline CDR1 reads SGHRS; CDR2 reads YFSETQ. The length of the CDR3 is 15 residues. The CDR3 nucleotides read TGCGCCAGCAGCCTAACCCGTCCGAACACAGATACGCAGTATTTT. This gives the protein CASSLTRPNTDTQYF.

A few counts support this clone. CDR3 sequence reads: CAISDSLNNEQFF. CDR3 nucleotides: TGTGCCATCAGTGACTCGCTTAACAATGAGCAGTTCTTC. This rearrangement joins TRBV10-3 to TRBJ2-1; D not certain. CDR1 and CDR2 from the germline V gene are ENHRY and SYGVKD. The CDR3 contains 13 residues. The germline V and J ends were trimmed by 3 bases and 5 bases, with 8 bases remaining between them.

The gene calls are TRBV4-1 and TRBJ1-5, with 10 bases fitting TRBD1. Germline CDR1 MGHRA, CDR2 YSYEKL. Trimming removed 1 base from V and 7 bases from J; junction bases left unmatched: 10. The CDR3 is made up of 17 amino acids. CDR3 residues: CASSQGLTGGWRQPQHF. In DNA form, the CDR3 reads TGCGCCAGCAGCCAAGGCCTGACAGGGGGCTGGAGGCAGCCCCAGCATTTT.

In its sample, this clone was seen once. The genes are TRBV7-2 and TRBJ2-1; 8 bases fit TRBD2. The CDR3 has 13 residues. Germline V lookup: CDR1 SGHTA, CDR2 FQGNSA. J gave up 8 bases and V 2 bases, and 2 bases lay outside the gene matches. The DNA for the CDR3 is TGTGCCAGCAGCTTACAAGCGGGGGATGAGCAGTTCTTC. Its protein is CASSLQAGDEQFF.

The chain is built from TRBV6-1 and TRBJ2-5; 7 positions agree with TRBD1. CDR1 is MNHNS and CDR2 is SASEGT in the germline V gene. V gave up 0 bases and J gave up 6 bases; unmatched junction bases: 4. The CDR3 runs to 14 residues. The CDR3 bases are TGTGCCAGCAGTGAAGCGAGGGGGCTTCAGACCCAGTACTTC. Amino acids: CASSEARGLQTQYF.

The chain has TRBV6-1 and TRBJ1-2; D is uncertain. Trimming took off 6 bases at V and 5 bases at J, with 19 bases between the two ends. This CDR3 is 15 amino acids long. Germline V lookup: CDR1 MNHNS, CDR2 SASEGT. This chain's CDR3 is CASRPQVTGRYGYTF. The CDR3 region has the DNA TGTGCCAGCAGACCTCAGGTGACGGGGAGGTATGGCTACACCTTC.

This clone turned up a few times. The chain links TRBV5-1 to TRBJ2-1; D ambiguous. The CDR3 is 11 amino acids. The germline CDR1 and CDR2 sequences are SGHRS and YFSETQ. Between the trimmed V and J ends, which lost 1 base and 6 bases, there was a span of 2 bases. CDR3 amino acids: CASSLSNEQFF. For the CDR3, the DNA is TGCGCCAGCAGCTTGTCCAATGAGCAGTTCTTC.

The V gene is TRBV2, the J gene TRBJ2-3; D perhaps matches TRBD2 (6 bases). Trimming pared 6 bases from V and 5 bases from J, leaving 6 bases between. The CDR3 runs to 11 residues. Germline values: CDR1 SNHLY, CDR2 FYNNEI. For the CDR3, the DNA is TGTGCCAGCAGGGAGGGAGATACGCAGTATTTT. This sequence encodes CASREGDTQYF.

The chain employs TRBV7-9 and TRBJ2-2; TRBD2 matches at 7 bases. The V gene end was trimmed by 8 bases and the J gene end by 3 bases; junction bases not matched to a gene: 9. CDR1 SEHNR and CDR2 FQNEAQ come from the germline V gene (reference sequence). The CDR3 extends over 15 amino acids. The DNA for the CDR3 is TGTGCCAGCCCCCGGACCAGCGGGGACACCGGGGAGCTGTTTTTT. This codes for CASPRTSGDTGELFF.

This clone was detected ten times or more. The chain carries TRBV28 and TRBJ2-1, with D possibly matching TRBD2 (6 bases). The CDR3 runs 17 residues. Trimming cost V 5 bases and J 3 bases, with 20 bases left between them. The germline V gene encodes CDR1 MDHEN and CDR2 SYDVKM. DNA of the CDR3: TGTGCCAGCAGTCTGTCGTGGGGCGGGGAAAACTACAATGAGCAGTTCTTC. Translation: CASSLSWGGENYNEQFF.

This clone came up once. The genes are TRBV30 and TRBJ1-4; weak D call: TRBD1 (6 bases). CDR3 length equals 13 residues. V was cut by 4 bases and J by 12 bases, with 18 bases left in between. In germline, CDR1 is GTSNPN, CDR2 SVGIG (reference sequence). DNA of the CDR3: TGTGCCTGGACTCCCCTAGGGGGTTTTCAACTGTTTTTT. It specifies CAWTPLGGFQLFF.

V gene TRBV30 combines with J gene TRBJ1-4; 7 bases line up with TRBD1. V was clipped by 2 bases and J by 5 bases; unmatched bases: 8. Per the germline V gene, CDR1 is GTSNPN and CDR2 is SVGIG (reference sequence). The CDR3 sequence is 15 residues long. The CDR3 bases are TGTGCCTGGAGTATCCAGGGGGATCCAAATGAAAAACTGTTTTTT. Translation: CAWSIQGDPNEKLFF.

This rearrangement joins TRBV30 to TRBJ1-1; D is undetermined. The CDR3 consists of 14 residues. In germline, CDR1 is GTSNPN, CDR2 SVGIG (reference sequence). V lost 2 bases, J lost 0 bases, and 10 bases lay in between. This CDR3 is CAWSSRPLNTEAFF. The CDR3 region has the DNA TGTGCCTGGAGTTCACGGCCTTTGAACACTGAAGCTTTCTTT. The full variable domain, rest sourced from reference TRBV30 and TRBJ1-1, is SQTIHQWPATLVQPVGSPLSLECTVEGTSNPNLYWYRQAAGRGLQLLFYSVGIGQISSEVPQNLSASRPQDRQFILSSKKLLLSDSGFYLCAWSSRPLNTEAFFGQGTRLTVV.

The gene calls are TRBV5-4 and TRBJ2-1, with a weak D call TRBD1 (6 bases). The germline V and J ends were trimmed by 0 bases and 6 bases, with 7 bases remaining between them. Germline lookup yields CDR1 SGHNT and CDR2 YYREEE (reference sequence). The CDR3 is 13 residues long. The CDR3 region has the DNA TGTGCCAGCAGCTTGGTACAGGGCAATGAGCAGTTCTTC. Its protein is CASSLVQGNEQFF.

The CDR3 is CASSFVRQGGYEQYF. The DNA for the CDR3 is TGTGCCAGCAGCTTCGTACGACAGGGTGGCTACGAGCAGTACTTC. The chain is built from TRBV11-2 and TRBJ2-7; TRBD1 matches 7 bases. With 3 bases clipped from V and 3 bases from J, the junction kept 8 bases outside the gene matches. The CDR3 runs 15 residues. CDR1 is SGHAT and CDR2 is FQNNGV in the germline V gene.

The chain has TRBV28 and TRBJ1-5; D ambiguous. The CDR3 sequence is 13 residues long. CDR1 and CDR2 from the germline V gene are MDHEN and SYDVKM. Deletions cut 6 bases from V and 4 bases from J, with 10 bases between. CDR3: CASRPTENQPQHF. The CDR3 DNA follows: TGTGCCAGCAGACCCACGGAAAATCAGCCCCAGCATTTT.

The CDR3 region is CASSLATQPQETQYF. Here the CDR3 DNA reads TGCGCCAGCAGCTTGGCCACCCAACCCCAAGAGACCCAGTACTTC. This sequence joins TRBV5-1 and TRBJ2-5; D is unresolved. The CDR3 length is 15 residues. V lost 0 bases to trimming and J lost 1 base, with 10 bases between them. CDR1 and CDR2 (germline): SGHRS, YFSETQ.

The V call is TRBV29-1, the J call TRBJ1-2, with a weak D call TRBD1 (5 bases). The CDR3 has 13 residues. Germline lookup yields CDR1 SQVTM and CDR2 ANQGSEA. Trimming took 1 base from V and 5 from J, leaving 11 bases between them. The chain's CDR3 is CSVEADSDYGYTF. The DNA of the CDR3 is TGCAGCGTTGAAGCCGACAGCGATTATGGCTACACCTTC.

The chain couples TRBV5-1 to TRBJ2-7; weak D call: TRBD2 (6 bases). This CDR3 contains 16 residues. Between the trimmed V and J ends, which lost 3 bases and 0 bases, there was a span of 16 bases. Germline V gives CDR1 SGHRS, CDR2 YFSETQ. CDR3 nucleotide sequence: TGCGCCAGCAGCTACCTCGGTGGAGGGAGCTCCTACGAGCAGTACTTC. This translates into CASSYLGGGSSYEQYF.

V is TRBV7-9 and J is TRBJ2-5; a possible D gene is TRBD1 (6 bases). The V end was cut by 7 bases, the J end by 4 bases, with 7 bases between. The CDR3 extends over 11 amino acids. CDR1 and CDR2 (germline): SEHNR, FQNEAQ (reference sequence). The CDR3 nucleotides are TGTGCCAGCACAGGGGTAGAGACCCAGTACTTC. Translating gives CASTGVETQYF.

The V gene is TRBV6-4, the J gene TRBJ1-2, with 11 bases that match TRBD1. The germline V gene has CDR1 MRHNA and CDR2 SNTAGT. The J segment lost 4 bases and the V segment lost 6 bases, leaving 7 bases of the junction unmatched. The CDR3 has 15 amino acids. The CDR3 region has the DNA TGTGCCAGCAGACCATGGACAGGGGGCGTCTATGGCTACACCTTC. The encoded protein is CASRPWTGGVYGYTF.